A selection of T cell receptor beta chains follows, all from one sample in a study of T cell repertoires in cytomegalovirus infection. TCRdb fed the reads into MiXCR, producing one record per CDR3 protein. The profile shows over 450,000 distinct CDR3 sequences, over 9% of them singletons. The sequenced sample was PBMCs. Source of these receptors: a human donor in good health (CMV status not recorded). Some clones in this sample may be carry-over from other donors' samples. CDR3s include the opening cysteine and the closing phenylalanine or tryptophan. D genes are given only for firm matches. Not every row has a clone size; where given, it reads once, few, many or a size class.

CDR3: CASSLSSSFFNTEAFF; DNA: TGTGCCAGCAGTTTATCCTCCAGCTTCTTTAACACTGAAGCTTTCTTT; V: TRBV12-3/TRBV12-4; J: TRBJ1-1; D: NA; size: many
CDR3: CASSFETVSYHEQFF; DNA: TGTGCCAGCAGTTTTGAGACAGTTAGCTACCATGAGCAGTTCTTC; V: TRBV27; J: TRBJ2-1; D: NA; size: once
CDR3: CASSFPGRLYEQYF; DNA: TGTGCCAGCAGTTTCCCGGGAAGGCTCTACGAGCAGTACTTC; V: TRBV28; J: TRBJ2-7; D: NA; size: many
CDR3: CASSLPLAGKDYNEQFF; DNA: TGTGCCAGCAGCTTACCACTAGCGGGAAAAGACTACAATGAGCAGTTCTTC; V: TRBV11-2; J: TRBJ2-1; D: TRBD2; size: few
CDR3: CSAGVGEQFF; DNA: TGCAGTGCCGGGGTAGGTGAGCAGTTCTTC; V: TRBV20-1; J: TRBJ2-1; D: NA; size: many
CDR3: CASSQGGGNTEAFF; DNA: TGTGCCAGCAGCCAAGGCGGGGGAAACACTGAAGCTTTCTTT; V: TRBV4-2; J: TRBJ1-1; D: NA; size: many
CDR3: CSATRTSGGGDTQYF; DNA: TGCAGTGCCACCCGGACTAGCGGGGGCGGGGATACGCAGTATTTT; V: TRBV20-1; J: TRBJ2-3; D: TRBD2; size: many
CDR3: CASSRTGTGPYEQYF; DNA: TGTGCCAGCAGCCGCACCGGGACAGGCCCCTACGAGCAGTACTTC; V: TRBV4-2; J: TRBJ2-7; D: TRBD1; size: many
CDR3: CASSLYSGSGETQYF; DNA: TGTGCCAGCAGCTTATATAGCGGGAGTGGGGAGACCCAGTACTTC; V: TRBV7-9; J: TRBJ2-5; D: TRBD2; size: many
CDR3: CSVGQANEQFF; DNA: TGCAGCGTTGGGCAGGCCAATGAGCAGTTCTTC; V: TRBV29-1; J: TRBJ2-1; D: NA; size: NA
CDR3: CASIGRDGLTQYF; DNA: TGTGCCAGCATTGGAAGGGACGGGCTCACCCAGTACTTC; V: TRBV6-2/TRBV6-3; J: TRBJ2-5; D: NA; size: NA
CDR3: CASSAQGAEAFF; DNA: TGTGCCAGCAGTGCGCAGGGGGCTGAAGCTTTCTTT; V: TRBV12-3/TRBV12-4; J: TRBJ1-1; D: TRBD1; size: many
CDR3: CASSLGASYGYTF; DNA: TGTGCCAGCAGCTTAGGGGCATCCTATGGCTACACCTTC; V: TRBV5-4; J: TRBJ1-2; D: NA; size: many
CDR3: CASSLARGHLNQPQHF; DNA: TGTGCCAGCAGCTTAGCGAGGGGACACCTCAATCAGCCCCAGCATTTT; V: TRBV7-8; J: TRBJ1-5; D: NA; size: many
CDR3: CASRPPTPRVVASGGSFTDTQYF; DNA: TGTGCCAGCAGACCCCCGACCCCAAGAGTAGTGGCTAGCGGCGGATCCTTCACAGATACGCAGTATTTT; V: TRBV6-2/TRBV6-3; J: TRBJ2-3; D: TRBD2; size: NA
CDR3: CASSYVAGDDEKLFF; DNA: TGTGCCAGCAGTTACGTGGCAGGCGACGATGAAAAACTGTTTTTT; V: TRBV6-5; J: TRBJ1-4; D: NA; size: NA
CDR3: CASSLGGTDLGKLFF; DNA: TGTGCCAGCAGCTTAGGTGGGACAGACCTCGGAAAACTGTTTTTT; V: TRBV11-2; J: TRBJ1-4; D: TRBD1; size: many
CDR3: CASRGTGVQPQHF; DNA: TGTGCCAGTAGGGGGACAGGGGTTCAGCCCCAGCATTTT; V: TRBV19; J: TRBJ1-5; D: TRBD1; size: NA
CDR3: CATKQAGEESPLHF; DNA: TGTGCCACCAAACAGGCGGGGGAGGAATCACCCCTCCACTTT; V: TRBV25-1; J: TRBJ1-6; D: NA; size: NA
CDR3: CASSLVEGTGEKLFF; DNA: TGTGCCAGCAGCTTAGTAGAGGGGACAGGTGAAAAACTGTTTTTT; V: TRBV7-9; J: TRBJ1-4; D: TRBD1; size: many
CDR3: CASQKPLTYEQYF; DNA: TGTGCCAGTCAAAAGCCCCTTACCTACGAGCAGTACTTC; V: TRBV6-5; J: TRBJ2-7; D: NA; size: many
CDR3: CASDTENTEAFF; DNA: TGTGCCAGCGACACAGAGAACACTGAAGCTTTCTTT; V: TRBV2; J: TRBJ1-1; D: NA; size: few
CDR3: CASSQEGPRWALEGTQYF; DNA: TGTGCCAGCAGCCAGGAGGGCCCACGGTGGGCTTTAGAGGGGACCCAGTACTTC; V: TRBV14; J: TRBJ2-5; D: NA; size: few
CDR3: CASSHFAGNTDEQYF; DNA: TGTGCCAGTAGTCATTTTGCGGGAAACACCGACGAGCAGTACTTC; V: TRBV19; J: TRBJ2-7; D: NA; size: NA
CDR3: CASSLGQGTQETQYF; DNA: TGTGCCAGCAGCTTAGGGCAGGGGACACAAGAGACCCAGTACTTC; V: TRBV7-9; J: TRBJ2-5; D: NA; size: many
CDR3: CASSSGGRVGYTQYF; DNA: TGTGCCAGCAGTTCGGGAGGGCGGGTGGGATATACGCAGTATTTT; V: TRBV12-3/TRBV12-4; J: TRBJ2-3; D: TRBD2; size: many
CDR3: CASSYGRGGGAYNEQFF; DNA: TGTGCCAGCAGTTACGGGCGAGGGGGGGGTGCTTACAATGAGCAGTTCTTC; V: TRBV6-5; J: TRBJ2-1; D: NA; size: many
CDR3: CASSLGGGGGYTDTQYF; DNA: TGTGCCAGCAGCTTAGGTGGCGGCGGGGGATACACAGATACGCAGTATTTT; V: TRBV7-6; J: TRBJ2-3; D: TRBD2; size: many
CDR3: CASSSIWGQGADTQYF; DNA: TGTGCCAGCAGCTCAATTTGGGGACAGGGTGCAGATACGCAGTATTTT; V: TRBV7-2; J: TRBJ2-3; D: TRBD1; size: many
CDR3: CASSLNPATRGEQFF; DNA: TGTGCCAGCAGCTTAAACCCTGCGACTAGGGGTGAGCAGTTCTTC; V: TRBV7-3; J: TRBJ2-1; D: NA; size: few
CDR3: CSVERLQVNEQFF; DNA: TGCAGCGTAGAACGTCTACAGGTCAATGAGCAGTTCTTC; V: TRBV29-1; J: TRBJ2-1; D: NA; size: NA
CDR3: CASSEWGAYTEAFF; DNA: TGTGCCAGCAGTGAATGGGGGGCTTACACTGAAGCTTTCTTT; V: TRBV6-1; J: TRBJ1-1; D: NA; size: many
CDR3: CASSRIPSGGEKLFF; DNA: TGTGCCAGCAGTCGAATCCCTTCGGGGGGTGAAAAACTGTTTTTT; V: TRBV6-1; J: TRBJ1-4; D: NA; size: NA
CDR3: CAWTQDRAEGEQYF; DNA: TGTGCCTGGACCCAAGACAGGGCGGAGGGCGAGCAGTACTTC; V: TRBV30; J: TRBJ2-7; D: NA; size: NA
CDR3: CASRPDRGRGSGGNTIYF; DNA: TGTGCCAGCAGACCAGACAGGGGGCGCGGTAGTGGTGGAAACACCATATATTTT; V: TRBV12-3/TRBV12-4; J: TRBJ1-3; D: TRBD1; size: many
CDR3: CASSNGQGNHEKLFF; DNA: TGTGCCAGCAGCAACGGACAGGGAAATCATGAAAAACTGTTTTTT; V: TRBV6-5; J: TRBJ1-4; D: TRBD1; size: many
CDR3: CASSQRTNYGYTF; DNA: TGTGCCAGCAGCCAACGGACTAACTATGGCTACACCTTC; V: TRBV7-8; J: TRBJ1-2; D: NA; size: many
CDR3: CASSTTDRVKNIQYF; DNA: TGTGCCAGCAGCACCACGGACAGGGTCAAAAACATTCAGTACTTC; V: TRBV7-9; J: TRBJ2-4; D: TRBD1; size: many
CDR3: CASSPGTGFTNTEAFF; DNA: TGTGCCAGCAGTCCCGGGACAGGGTTTACGAACACTGAAGCTTTCTTT; V: TRBV12-3/TRBV12-4; J: TRBJ1-1; D: TRBD1; size: few
CDR3: CSARVVRDSSRPDEQYF; DNA: TGCAGTGCTAGAGTCGTCCGGGACAGCTCACGTCCTGACGAGCAGTACTTC; V: TRBV20-1; J: TRBJ2-7; D: TRBD1; size: NA
CDR3: CASSGTGNSPLHF; DNA: TGTGCCAGCAGTGGGACGGGAAATTCACCCCTCCACTTT; V: TRBV12-3/TRBV12-4; J: TRBJ1-6; D: NA; size: many
CDR3: CSVGEGSGTEAFF; DNA: TGCAGCGTTGGGGAGGGCTCGGGCACTGAAGCTTTCTTT; V: TRBV29-1; J: TRBJ1-1; D: NA; size: NA
CDR3: CASSQSTRGDGELFF; DNA: TGTGCCAGCAGCCAATCCACTCGAGGGGACGGGGAGCTGTTTTTT; V: TRBV3-1; J: TRBJ2-2; D: NA; size: many
CDR3: CASSVGGQGHQPQHF; DNA: TGTGCCAGCAGCGTAGGGGGACAGGGTCATCAGCCCCAGCATTTT; V: TRBV9; J: TRBJ1-5; D: TRBD1; size: many
CDR3: CASTPELISNANYGYTF; DNA: TGTGCCAGCACCCCAGAACTTATAAGCAATGCTAACTATGGCTACACCTTC; V: TRBV5-4; J: TRBJ1-2; D: NA; size: many
CDR3: CASSRGQGDTEAFF; DNA: TGTGCCAGCAGCCGAGGACAGGGAGACACTGAAGCTTTCTTT; V: TRBV11-3; J: TRBJ1-1; D: TRBD1; size: NA
CDR3: CASSERREYQPQHF; DNA: TGTGCCAGCAGTGAACGCAGAGAGTATCAGCCCCAGCATTTT; V: TRBV2; J: TRBJ1-5; D: NA; size: many
CDR3: CASSYKDSYNEQFF; DNA: TGTGCCAGCAGCTATAAGGACTCCTACAATGAGCAGTTCTTC; V: TRBV7-9; J: TRBJ2-1; D: NA; size: many
CDR3: CASSFPRTSGSRNTGELFF; DNA: TGTGCCAGCAGCTTCCCTCGGACTAGCGGGAGTAGGAACACCGGGGAGCTGTTTTTT; V: TRBV7-8; J: TRBJ2-2; D: TRBD2; size: many